Listed here are 5 T cell receptor beta chains from one sample, sequenced in a study of Graves' ophthalmopathy and Graves' hyperthyroidism. Amplification of TCR beta CDR3 regions used RNA transcripts. First-round RT-PCR relied on HTBI primers, and a second-round multiplex PCR came next. TCRdb reprocessed the multiplex PCR reads via MiXCR and lists one record per CDR3 protein. In the table there are over 650,000 distinct CDR3 sequences, about two fifths of which are singletons. Sample: peripheral blood. The receptors stem from an adult man with Graves' ophthalmopathy.

This chain links TRBV25-1 with TRBJ1-3; D gene unclear. Trimming left V 9 bases short and J 2 bases short, with 11 bases between. The CDR3 spans 13 residues. The germline gives CDR1 MGHDK, CDR2 SYGVNS. The DNA of the CDR3 is TGTGCCAGGGTAGGGAGCCCTGGAAACACCATATATTTT. This gives the protein CARVGSPGNTIYF.

This clonotype has only a few counts. The V call is TRBV9, the J call TRBJ1-6, with 7 bases that match TRBD1. Looked up from germline, CDR1 is SGDLS and CDR2 is YYNGEE. CDR3 length: 17 amino acids. Losses at the gene ends were 0 bases for V and 6 bases for J; bases not matched to a gene: 9. The CDR3 region has the DNA TGTGCCAGCAGCGTAGGCTCTGGGACAGCTACTAATTCACCCCTCCACTTT. Protein: CASSVGSGTATNSPLHF.

To note about this clonotype: This may be a read error: a much more frequent sequence differs by one nucleotide. V gene TRBV7-9 combines with J gene TRBJ2-5; 11 bases are shared with TRBD1. Per the germline V gene, CDR1 is SEHNR and CDR2 is FQNEAQ (reference sequence). This CDR3 contains 15 residues. Germline trimming cut 5 bases from V and 4 bases from J; bases unmatched to any gene: 6. CDR3 sequence: CASSPGQGDSETQYF. The CDR3, as DNA: TGTGCCAGCAGCCCGGGACAGGGGGATTCAGAGACCCAGTACTTC.

Turning to this clonotype: The germline gene is not matched at one end of the junction; a read error may be the cause. The rearrangement joins TRBV7-6 to TRBJ2-7; D not certain. The end of the DNA fits TRBJ2-1 better, so the J call may be wrong. The germline V gene has CDR1 SGHVS and CDR2 FNYEAQ. This CDR3 spans 12 amino acids. CDR3 protein: CASSLVTNGQFF. The CDR3 DNA reads as TGTGCCAGCAGCTTAGTGACGAATGGGCAGTTCTTC.

This clonotype was counted at least ten times. The chain employs TRBV10-3 and TRBJ1-2; D ambiguous. The V gene lost 3 bases and the J gene lost 6 bases, with 8 bases spanning the gap. This CDR3 spans 12 amino acids. Germline V gene sequence: CDR1 ENHRY, CDR2 SYGVKD. CDR3 DNA sequence: TGTGCCATCAGTGAAATCCCCGATGGCTACACCTTC. Protein sequence: CAISEIPDGYTF.